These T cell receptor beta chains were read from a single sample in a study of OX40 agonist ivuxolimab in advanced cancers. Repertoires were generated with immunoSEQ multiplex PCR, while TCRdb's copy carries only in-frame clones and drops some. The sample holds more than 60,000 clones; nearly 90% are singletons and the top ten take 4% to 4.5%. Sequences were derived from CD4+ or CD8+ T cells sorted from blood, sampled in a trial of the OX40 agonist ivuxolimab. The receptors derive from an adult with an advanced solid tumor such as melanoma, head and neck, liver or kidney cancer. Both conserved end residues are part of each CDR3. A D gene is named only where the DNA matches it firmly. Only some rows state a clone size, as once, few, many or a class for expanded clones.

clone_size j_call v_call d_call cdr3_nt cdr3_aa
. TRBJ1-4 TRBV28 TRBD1 TGTGCCAGCAGTCCATACAGGGGGAGGGACGAAAAACTGTTTTTT CASSPYRGRDEKLFF
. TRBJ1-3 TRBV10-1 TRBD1 TGCGCCAGCAGTAATCGACAGGGGTGGATAACTGGAAACACCATATATTTT CASSNRQGWITGNTIYF
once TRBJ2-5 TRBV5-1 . TGCGCCAGCAGCCCAAGGGGCCAGTTAGAGACCCAGTACTTC CASSPRGQLETQYF
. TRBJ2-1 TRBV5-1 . TGCGCCAGCAGCTTGGCGTGGGAGGTTGCCTACAATGAGCAGTTCTTC CASSLAWEVAYNEQFF
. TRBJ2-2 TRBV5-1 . TGCGCCAGCAGCTTGGTGGCTAGCGAGAACACCGGGGAGCTGTTTTTT CASSLVASENTGELFF
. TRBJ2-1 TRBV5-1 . TGCGCCAGCAGACGCGGAGGAGGCCGCTATGAGCAGTTCTTC CASRRGGGRYEQFF
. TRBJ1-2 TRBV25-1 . TGTGCCACAGGACAGCCCGGACGCTACACCTTC CATGQPGRYTF
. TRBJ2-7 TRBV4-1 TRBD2 TGCGCCAGCGCTAAAAGCGGGAGGGCCGCGTGGGAGCAGTACTTC CASAKSGRAAWEQYF
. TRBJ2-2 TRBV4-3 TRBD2 TGCGCCAGCAGACAAGTAGCGGGAGCCTCCGGGGAGCTGTTTTTT CASRQVAGASGELFF
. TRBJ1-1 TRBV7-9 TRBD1 TGTGCCAGCAGCCCTGGGGACAGAGAAAATGAAGCTTTCTTT CASSPGDRENEAFF
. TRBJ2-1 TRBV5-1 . TGCGCCAGCAGCTTGGCCTGGGGGGATGAGCAGTTCTTC CASSLAWGDEQFF
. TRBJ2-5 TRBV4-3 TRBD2 TGCGCCAGCAGCCAAGATAGGGTAGCGGGAGAGCAACCAAGAGACGGCCAGTACTTC CASSQDRVAGEQPRDGQYF
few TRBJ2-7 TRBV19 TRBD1 TGTGCCAGTAGTATTGGACAGGGGCGTGGGTACGAGCAGTACTTC CASSIGQGRGYEQYF
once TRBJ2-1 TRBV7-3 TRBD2 TGTGCCAGCAGCTCGCGACTAGCGGGGGGCAATGAGCAGTTCTTC CASSSRLAGGNEQFF
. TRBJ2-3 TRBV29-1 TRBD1 TGCAGCGTTGAAGATTGGCAGGGGGCTCCAGATACGCAGTATTTT CSVEDWQGAPDTQYF
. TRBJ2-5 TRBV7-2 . TGTGCCACCGGACAGCACGAGACCCAGTACTTC CATGQHETQYF
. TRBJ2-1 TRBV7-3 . TGTGCCAGCAGCTTAGTTGGTAGCGGCTATGAGCAGTTCTTC CASSLVGSGYEQFF
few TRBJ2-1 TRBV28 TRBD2 TGTGCCAGCAGTGCCCGCCGGCGGGGGGACAATTATGAGCAGTTCTTC CASSARRRGDNYEQFF
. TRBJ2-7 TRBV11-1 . TGTGCCAGCAGCTTAAGTCGCTACGAGCAGTACTTC CASSLSRYEQYF
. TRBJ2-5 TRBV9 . TGTGCCAGCAGCGTAGGGCTTACCGGGACCTTTCAAGAGACCCAGTACTTC CASSVGLTGTFQETQYF
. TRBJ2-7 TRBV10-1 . TGCGCCAGCAGTAGGGACGGTCCCTACGAGCAGTACTTC CASSRDGPYEQYF
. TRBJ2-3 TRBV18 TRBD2 TGTGCCAGCTCACCACCGGGACTAGCGGGAGGGTTGAGCACAGATACGCAGTATTTT CASSPPGLAGGLSTDTQYF
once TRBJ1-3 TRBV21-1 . TGTGCCAGCAGCAAAGCGGCGGGGGACAGCTCTGGAAACACCATATATTTT CASSKAAGDSSGNTIYF
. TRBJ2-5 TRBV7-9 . TGTGCCAGCAGCTTAACGAGGGCCGGGGAGACCCAGTACTTC CASSLTRAGETQYF
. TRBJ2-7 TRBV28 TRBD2 TGTGCCAGCAGCTCCAAGGGACTAGCGAACTACGAGCAGTACTTC CASSSKGLANYEQYF
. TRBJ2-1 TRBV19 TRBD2 TGTGCCAGTAGTACGGGACTAGCGGGAGCGGATGAGCAGTTCTTC CASSTGLAGADEQFF
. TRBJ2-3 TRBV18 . TGTGCCAGCTCACCCGGAGGGGCAGATACGCAGTATTTT CASSPGGADTQYF
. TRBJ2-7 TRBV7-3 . TGTGCCAGCAGCTTAACTGGGGTGGGCTACGAGCAGTACTTC CASSLTGVGYEQYF
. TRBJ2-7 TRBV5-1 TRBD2 TGCGCCAGCAGCTATAGCGGGAGCTACGAGCAGTACTTC CASSYSGSYEQYF
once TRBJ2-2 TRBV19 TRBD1 TGTGCCAGTAGTGGCCGGGACAGGGGGACCGGGGAGCTGTTTTTT CASSGRDRGTGELFF
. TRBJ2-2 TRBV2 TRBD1 TGTGCCAGCAGTGAGAGACAGGGGGTGACCGGGGAGCTGTTTTTT CASSERQGVTGELFF
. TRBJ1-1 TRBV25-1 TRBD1 TGTGCCAGCAGTGCGCAGGGGGCTGAAGCTTTCTTT CASSAQGAEAFF
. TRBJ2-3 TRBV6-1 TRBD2 TGTGCCAGCAGACTAGCGGGAGGGCCAGATACGCAGTATTTT CASRLAGGPDTQYF
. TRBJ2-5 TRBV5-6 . TGTGCCAGCAGCTTGGCCTTAATTCGATCAGAGACCCAGTACTTC CASSLALIRSETQYF
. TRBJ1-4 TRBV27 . TGTGCCAGCAGTTTATTCGGGGGGGTTCCTGGGAAACTGTTTTTT CASSLFGGVPGKLFF
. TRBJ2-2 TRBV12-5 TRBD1 TGTGCTAGTGGCCCCTCTGGTAAGACAGGGGAAAAGGGGGACACCGGGGAGCTGTTTTTT CASGPSGKTGEKGDTGELFF
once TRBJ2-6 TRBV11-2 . TGTGCCAGCAGCCGTAGGGTTGCTGGGGCCAACGTCCTGACTTTC CASSRRVAGANVLTF
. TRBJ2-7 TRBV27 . TGTGCCAGCAGTATACGAAACTCCTACGAGCAGTACTTC CASSIRNSYEQYF
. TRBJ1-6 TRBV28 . TGTGCCAGCAGTTCCGAACAGGGAAGATCACCCCTCCACTTT CASSSEQGRSPLHF
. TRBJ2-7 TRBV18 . TGTGCCAGCTCACCAACAGGGAATGACTACGAGCAGTACTTC CASSPTGNDYEQYF
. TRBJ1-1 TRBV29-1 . TGCAGCGTTGAAGGGGGGTTGAACACTGAAGCTTTCTTT CSVEGGLNTEAFF
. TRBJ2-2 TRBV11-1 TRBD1 TGTGCCAGCAGCACAACCCCGGACAGGAGTACCGGGGAGCTGTTTTTT CASSTTPDRSTGELFF
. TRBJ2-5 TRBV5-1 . TGCGCCAGCAGCTTGGGAGGGGTGCGAGAGACCCAGTACTTC CASSLGGVRETQYF
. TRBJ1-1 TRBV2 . TGTGCCAGCAGTGAATTGGAGGACACTGAAGCTTTCTTT CASSELEDTEAFF
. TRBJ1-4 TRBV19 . TGTGCCAGTAGTATTCCCGGACGGAATGAAAAACTGTTTTTT CASSIPGRNEKLFF
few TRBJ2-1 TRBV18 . TGTGCCAGCTCACAACGGCCGGGACGCCCCAGTGAGCAGTTCTTC CASSQRPGRPSEQFF
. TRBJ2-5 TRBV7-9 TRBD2 TGTGCCAGCAGCTTAGGGGCTAGCGGGAGTTCAAATTCGGAGACCCAGTACTTC CASSLGASGSSNSETQYF
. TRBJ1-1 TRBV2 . TGTGCCAGCAGCTTAAAAGGAAACACTGAAGCTTTCTTT CASSLKGNTEAFF
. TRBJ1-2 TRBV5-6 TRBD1 TGTGCCAGCAGCTTACTGACAGGGGATTTCTATGGCTACACCTTC CASSLLTGDFYGYTF
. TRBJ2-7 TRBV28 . TGTGCCAGCAGATCCCCGGGCCCTTACGAGCAGTACTTC CASRSPGPYEQYF
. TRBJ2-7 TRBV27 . TGTGCCAGCAGCCGACCTGGAACGGGGCTTGGCGAGCAGTACTTC CASSRPGTGLGEQYF
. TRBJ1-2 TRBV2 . TGTGCCAGCAAGCAATGGGGATCTAACCGTGGCTACACCTTC CASKQWGSNRGYTF
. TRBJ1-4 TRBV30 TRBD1 TGTGCCTGGAGTGCAGCAGGGGGATATATGGTCGAAAAACTGTTTTTT CAWSAAGGYMVEKLFF
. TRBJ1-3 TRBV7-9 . TGTGCCAGCAGCCAGGGGACCAGCTCTGGAAACACCATATATTTT CASSQGTSSGNTIYF
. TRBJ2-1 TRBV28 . TGTGCCAGCAGCCGGACAGTTGACATTACCAATGAGCAGTTCTTC CASSRTVDITNEQFF
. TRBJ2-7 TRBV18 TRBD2 TGTGCCAGCTCACCGGGTCTAGCGGGGTCCTACGAGCAGTACTTC CASSPGLAGSYEQYF
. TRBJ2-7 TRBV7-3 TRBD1 TGTGCCAGCAGCGCTTCGACAGGGCGAAACTACGAGCAGTACTTC CASSASTGRNYEQYF
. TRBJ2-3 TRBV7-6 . TGTGCCAGCAGCTTTTTTCCTAGCACAGATACGCAGTATTTT CASSFFPSTDTQYF
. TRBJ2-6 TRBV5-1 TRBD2 TGCGCCAGCAGCCCAACTAGCGGACTTAGCTCTGGGGCCAACGTCCTGACTTTC CASSPTSGLSSGANVLTF